A selection of T cell receptor beta chains follows, all from one sample in a study of PD-L1 blockade in urothelial cancer. Assay used: immunoSEQ multiplex PCR; TCRdb lists only in-frame clones, some missing. In the table there are approximately 79,000 clones, under 95% of which are singletons. The starting material was PBMCs, obtained around atezolizumab (anti-PD-L1) treatment. The source is a woman aged 80 or over with urothelial cancer. CDR3s leave out the opening cysteine and the closing phenylalanine or tryptophan.

TRBV4-1	TRBJ2-7	ASSQPQGFGEQY
TRBV28	TRBJ1-1	ASSLGEPGQKAF
TRBV5-1	TRBJ1-1	ASSLNSGDRRAF
TRBV6-1	TRBJ2-1	ASRLAGGFPEQF
TRBV5-4	TRBJ2-6	ASSWTSGRSPAGANVLT
TRBV5-6	TRBJ1-5	ASSLGGVQPQH
TRBV7-8	TRBJ1-2	ASSLGLLRRGDYGYT
TRBV19	TRBJ1-5	ASTVLWEDNQPQH
TRBV6-1	TRBJ2-1	ASSGLLRRGAGNEQF
TRBV6-5	TRBJ2-1	ASSHRGLATNEQF
TRBV27	TRBJ2-6	ASGDRTFVLT
TRBV7-7	TRBJ2-7	ASSLPGIGNEQY
TRBV30	TRBJ1-2	AWSPGQGIT
TRBV28	TRBJ2-7	ASSASTRREQY
TRBV2	TRBJ2-7	ASRRGGVPNSYEQY
TRBV14	TRBJ2-1	ASSQEHRYNEQF
TRBV5-6	TRBJ2-1	ASSYTGRPEQF
TRBV5-1	TRBJ2-3	ASSYTITGGSRDTQY
TRBV2	TRBJ1-1	ASSERQGYNTEAF
TRBV10-3	TRBJ1-3	ATESSSGNTIY
TRBV5-1	TRBJ2-2	ASSSQGATGELF
TRBV28	TRBJ1-3	ASSPTGTDYSGNTIY
TRBV6-5	TRBJ1-1	ASQGRGAAEAF
TRBV7-9	TRBJ2-5	ASRGGADRFQETQY